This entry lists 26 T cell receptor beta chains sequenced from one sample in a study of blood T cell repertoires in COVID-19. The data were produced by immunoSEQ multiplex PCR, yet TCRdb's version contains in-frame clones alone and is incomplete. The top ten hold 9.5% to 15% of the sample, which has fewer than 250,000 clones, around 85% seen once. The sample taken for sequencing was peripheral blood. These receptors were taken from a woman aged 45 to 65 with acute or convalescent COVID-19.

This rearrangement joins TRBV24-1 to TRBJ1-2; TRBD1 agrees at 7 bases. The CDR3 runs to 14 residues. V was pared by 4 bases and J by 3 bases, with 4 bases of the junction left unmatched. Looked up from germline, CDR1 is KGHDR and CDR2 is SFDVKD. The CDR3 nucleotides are TGTGCCACCAGTGAGACAGGGAAAGACTATGGCTACACCTTC. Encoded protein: CATSETGKDYGYTF.

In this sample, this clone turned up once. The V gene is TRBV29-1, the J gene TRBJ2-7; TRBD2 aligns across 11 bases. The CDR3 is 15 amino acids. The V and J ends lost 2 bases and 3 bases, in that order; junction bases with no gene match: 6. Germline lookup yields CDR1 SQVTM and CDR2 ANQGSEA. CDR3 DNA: TGCAGCGTTGAAAAGGGGCTAGCGGGGGGCTACGAGCAGTACTTC. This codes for CSVEKGLAGGYEQYF.

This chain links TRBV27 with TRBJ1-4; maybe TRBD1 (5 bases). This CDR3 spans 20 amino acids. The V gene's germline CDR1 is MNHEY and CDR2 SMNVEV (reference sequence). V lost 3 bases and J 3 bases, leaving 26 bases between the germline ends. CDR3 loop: CASSLYSLGGPSAANEKLFF. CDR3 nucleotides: TGTGCCAGCAGTTTGTACTCCCTGGGGGGACCTTCGGCGGCTAATGAAAAACTGTTTTTT.

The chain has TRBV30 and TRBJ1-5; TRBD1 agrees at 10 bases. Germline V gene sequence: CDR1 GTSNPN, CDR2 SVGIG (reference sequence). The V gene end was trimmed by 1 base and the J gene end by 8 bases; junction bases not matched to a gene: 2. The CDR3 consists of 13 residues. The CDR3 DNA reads TGTGCCTGGAGTGGGACAGGGGGGGAGCCCCAGCATTTT. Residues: CAWSGTGGEPQHF.

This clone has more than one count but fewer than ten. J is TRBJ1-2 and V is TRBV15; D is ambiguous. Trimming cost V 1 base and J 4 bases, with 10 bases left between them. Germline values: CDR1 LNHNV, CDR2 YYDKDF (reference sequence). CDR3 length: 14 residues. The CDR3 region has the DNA TGTGCCACCAGCAGAGCCAACGCGCTCTATGGCTACACCTTC. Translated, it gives CATSRANALYGYTF.

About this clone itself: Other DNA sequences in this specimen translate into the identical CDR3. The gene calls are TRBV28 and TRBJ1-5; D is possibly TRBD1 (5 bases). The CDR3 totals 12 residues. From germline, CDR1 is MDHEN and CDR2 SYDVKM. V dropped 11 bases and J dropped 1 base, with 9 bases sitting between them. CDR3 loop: CASRGSNQPQHF. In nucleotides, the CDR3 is TGTGCCTCTCGGGGGAGCAATCAGCCCCAGCATTTT.

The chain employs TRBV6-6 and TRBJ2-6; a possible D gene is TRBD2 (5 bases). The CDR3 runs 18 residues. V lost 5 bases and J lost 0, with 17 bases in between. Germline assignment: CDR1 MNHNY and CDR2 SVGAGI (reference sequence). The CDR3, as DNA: TGTGCCAGCAGTCCGGGGTGGAGAGAGAACTCTGGGGCCAACGTCCTGACTTTC. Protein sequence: CASSPGWRENSGANVLTF.

The CDR3 DNA follows: TGCGCCAGCAGCCTGGCGTACGCGGGGACAGAAGGTAGGGAAAAACTGTTTTTT. Encoded protein: CASSLAYAGTEGREKLFF. The chain is built from TRBV5-1 and TRBJ1-4; 7 bases agree with TRBD1. CDR1 is SGHRS and CDR2 is YFSETQ in the germline V gene. The CDR3 loop spans 18 amino acids. V trimming: 4 bases; J trimming: 8 bases; junction bases outside the gene matches: 20.

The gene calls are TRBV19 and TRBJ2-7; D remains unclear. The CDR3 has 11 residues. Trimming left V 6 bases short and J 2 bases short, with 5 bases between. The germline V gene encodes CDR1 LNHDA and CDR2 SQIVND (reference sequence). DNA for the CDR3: TGTGCCAGTAGCCAAACCTACGAGCAGTACTTC. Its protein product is CASSQTYEQYF.

The chain's CDR3 is CASSSPLAGRYNEQFF. DNA for the CDR3: TGTGCCAGCTCGTCCCCTTTAGCGGGCCGATACAATGAGCAGTTCTTC. This rearrangement joins TRBV28 to TRBJ2-1; TRBD2 agrees at 7 bases. V was clipped by 8 bases and J by 4 bases; unmatched bases: 14. This CDR3 contains 16 residues. Germline values: CDR1 MDHEN, CDR2 SYDVKM. Drawing the rest from reference TRBV28 and TRBJ2-1, the complete variable domain is DVKVTQSSRYLVKRTGEKVFLECVQDMDHENMFWYRQDPGLGLRLIYFSYDVKMKEKGDIPEGYSVSREKKERFSLILESASTNQTSMYLCASSSPLAGRYNEQFFGPGTRLTVL.

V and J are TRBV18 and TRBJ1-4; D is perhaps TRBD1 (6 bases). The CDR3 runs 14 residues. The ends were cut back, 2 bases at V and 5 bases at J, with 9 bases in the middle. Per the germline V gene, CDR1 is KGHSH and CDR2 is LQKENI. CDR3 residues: CASSPSGQNEKLFF. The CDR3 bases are TGTGCCAGCTCACCATCCGGACAGAATGAAAAACTGTTTTTT. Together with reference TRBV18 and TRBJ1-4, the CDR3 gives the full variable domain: NAGVMQNPRHLVRRRGQEARLRCSPMKGHSHVYWYRQLPEEGLKFMVYLQKENIIDESGMPKERFSAEFPKEGPSILRIQQVVRGDSAAYFCASSPSGQNEKLFFGSGTQLSVL.

CDR3 sequence: CASSTFGQGANEQFF. The DNA for the CDR3 is TGTGCCAGTAGTACGTTTGGACAGGGGGCCAATGAGCAGTTCTTC. The chain recombines TRBV19 with TRBJ2-1; 11 nucleotides agree with TRBD1. Germline V gives CDR1 LNHDA, CDR2 SQIVND (reference sequence). CDR3 size: 15 residues. The V segment lost 4 bases and the J segment 6 bases; nucleotides outside the gene matches: 5.

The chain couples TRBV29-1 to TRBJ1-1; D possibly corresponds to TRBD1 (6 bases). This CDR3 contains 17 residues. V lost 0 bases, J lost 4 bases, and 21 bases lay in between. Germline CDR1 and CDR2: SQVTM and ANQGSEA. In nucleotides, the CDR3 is TGCAGCGTTGAAGATCCGTGGAGGGGGGGCGGCGGCACTGAAGCTTTCTTT. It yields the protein CSVEDPWRGGGGTEAFF.

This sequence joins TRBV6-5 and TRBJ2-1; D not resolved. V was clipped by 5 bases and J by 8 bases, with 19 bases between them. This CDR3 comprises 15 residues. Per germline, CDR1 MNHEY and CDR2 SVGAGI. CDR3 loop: CASSPDLGFADEQFF. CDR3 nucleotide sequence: TGTGCCAGCAGTCCGGATTTGGGTTTTGCGGATGAGCAGTTCTTC.

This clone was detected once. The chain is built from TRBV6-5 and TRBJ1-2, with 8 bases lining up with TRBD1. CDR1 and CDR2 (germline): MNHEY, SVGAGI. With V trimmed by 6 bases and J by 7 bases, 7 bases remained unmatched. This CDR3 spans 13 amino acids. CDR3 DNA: TGTGCCAGCAGCCCGACAGGGGTCCGTGGCTACACCTTC. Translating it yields CASSPTGVRGYTF.

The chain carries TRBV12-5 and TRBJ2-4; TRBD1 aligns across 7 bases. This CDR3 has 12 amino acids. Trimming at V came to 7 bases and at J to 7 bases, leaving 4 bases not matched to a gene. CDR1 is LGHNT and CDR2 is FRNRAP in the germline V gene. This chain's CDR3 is CASARDSNIQYF. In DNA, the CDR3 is TGTGCTAGTGCCCGGGACAGCAACATTCAGTACTTC.

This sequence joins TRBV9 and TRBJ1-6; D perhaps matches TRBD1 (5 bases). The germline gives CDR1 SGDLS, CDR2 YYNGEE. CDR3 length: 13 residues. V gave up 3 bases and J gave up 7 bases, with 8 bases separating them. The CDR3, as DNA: TGTGCCAGCAGCGCGGGGGGAAATTCACCCCTCCACTTT. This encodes CASSAGGNSPLHF.

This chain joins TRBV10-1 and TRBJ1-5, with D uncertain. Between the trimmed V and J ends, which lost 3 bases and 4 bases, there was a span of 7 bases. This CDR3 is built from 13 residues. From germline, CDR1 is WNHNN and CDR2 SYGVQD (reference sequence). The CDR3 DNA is TGCGCCAGCAGTGAATCGGGAAATCAGCCCCAGCATTTT. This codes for CASSESGNQPQHF.

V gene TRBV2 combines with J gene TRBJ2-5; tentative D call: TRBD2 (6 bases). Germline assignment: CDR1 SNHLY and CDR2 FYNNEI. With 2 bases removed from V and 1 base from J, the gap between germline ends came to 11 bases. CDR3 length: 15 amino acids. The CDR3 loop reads CASSEQGTLQETQYF. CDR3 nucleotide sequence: TGTGCCAGCAGTGAACAAGGGACTCTCCAAGAGACCCAGTACTTC.

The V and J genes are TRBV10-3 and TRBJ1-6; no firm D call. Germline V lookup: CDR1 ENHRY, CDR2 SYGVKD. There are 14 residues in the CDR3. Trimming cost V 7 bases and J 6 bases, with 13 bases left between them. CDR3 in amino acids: CAIKEGLPNSPLHF. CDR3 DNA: TGTGCCATCAAAGAAGGACTGCCTAATTCACCCCTCCACTTT.

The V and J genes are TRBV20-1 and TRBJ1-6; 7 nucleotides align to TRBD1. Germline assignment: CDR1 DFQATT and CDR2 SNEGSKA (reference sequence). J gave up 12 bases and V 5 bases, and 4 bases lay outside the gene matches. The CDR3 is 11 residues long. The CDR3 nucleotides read TGCAGTGCTCAAACAGGGGTACCCCTCCACTTT. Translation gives CSAQTGVPLHF.

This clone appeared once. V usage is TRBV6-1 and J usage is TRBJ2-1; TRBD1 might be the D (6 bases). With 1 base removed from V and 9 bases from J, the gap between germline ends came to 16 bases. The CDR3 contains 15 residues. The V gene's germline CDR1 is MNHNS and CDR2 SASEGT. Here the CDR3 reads CASSEGTVPIIEQFF. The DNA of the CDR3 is TGTGCCAGCAGTGAAGGGACAGTACCGATTATTGAGCAGTTCTTC.

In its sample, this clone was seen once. CDR3 in amino acids: CASHLGEVNQPQHF. The DNA of the CDR3 is TGTGCCAGCCACCTCGGGGAAGTAAATCAGCCCCAGCATTTT. The chain couples TRBV28 to TRBJ1-5; D call uncertain. The CDR3 runs 14 residues. CDR1 and CDR2 from the germline V gene are MDHEN and SYDVKM. V lost 8 bases and J lost 4, with 15 bases in between.

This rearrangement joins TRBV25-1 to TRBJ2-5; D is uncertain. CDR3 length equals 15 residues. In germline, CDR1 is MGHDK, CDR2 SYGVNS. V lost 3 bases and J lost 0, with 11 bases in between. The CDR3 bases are TGTGCCAGCAGTGACCGGGTTTTTTACCAAGAGACCCAGTACTTC. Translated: CASSDRVFYQETQYF.

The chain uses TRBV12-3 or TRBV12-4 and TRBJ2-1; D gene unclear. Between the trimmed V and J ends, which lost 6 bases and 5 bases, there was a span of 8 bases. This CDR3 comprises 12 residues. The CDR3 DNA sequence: TGTGCCAGCAGGCCACAGCACAATGAGCAGTTCTTC. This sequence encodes CASRPQHNEQFF.

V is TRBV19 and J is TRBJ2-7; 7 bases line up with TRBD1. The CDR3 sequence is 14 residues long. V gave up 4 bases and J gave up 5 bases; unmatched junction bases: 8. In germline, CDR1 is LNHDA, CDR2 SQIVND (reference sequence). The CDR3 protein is CASSTLGQSNEQYF. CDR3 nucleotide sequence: TGTGCCAGTAGTACCCTGGGACAGAGTAACGAGCAGTACTTC.